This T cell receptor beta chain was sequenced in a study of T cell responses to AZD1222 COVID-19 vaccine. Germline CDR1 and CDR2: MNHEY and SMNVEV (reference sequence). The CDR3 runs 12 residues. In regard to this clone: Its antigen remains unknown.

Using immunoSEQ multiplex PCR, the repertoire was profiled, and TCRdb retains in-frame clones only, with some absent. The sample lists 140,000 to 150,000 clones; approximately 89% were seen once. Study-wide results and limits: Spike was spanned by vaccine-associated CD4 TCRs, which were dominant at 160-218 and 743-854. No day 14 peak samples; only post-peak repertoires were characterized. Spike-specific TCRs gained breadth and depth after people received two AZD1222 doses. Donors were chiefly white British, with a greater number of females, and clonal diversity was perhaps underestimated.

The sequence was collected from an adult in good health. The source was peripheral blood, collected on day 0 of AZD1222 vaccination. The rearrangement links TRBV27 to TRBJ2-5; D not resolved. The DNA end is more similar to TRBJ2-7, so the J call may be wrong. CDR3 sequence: CASSFGDAEQYF. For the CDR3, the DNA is TGTGCCAGCAGTTTCGGTGACGCCGAGCAGTACTTC.